This TCR beta chain was found in a study of shared clonotypes between healthy human individuals. Terminally differentiated effector memory CD45RA+ cells were excluded by CCR7 positive selection of CD45RO-negative cells. The V end was cut by 0 bases, the J end by 1 base, with 11 bases between. Germline V gene data show CDR1 as SGHDT and CDR2 as YYEEEE. The CDR3 spans 15 residues. Every subset had its genomic DNA shared out evenly among several immunoSEQ plates. Per the authors' pipeline: ImmunoSEQ junction-only sequences lacked quality scores, so their filtering differed. The protocol was immunoSEQ multiplex PCR, while the TCRdb copy is restricted to in-frame clones and leaves out a portion. That table gives V, J and clone size, and the DNA gave D and trimming. The top ten hold about 1.8% of the sample, which has around 2.1 million clones, about 93% seen once.

The sample was naive CD8+ T cells from PBMCs. The gene calls are TRBV5-6 and TRBJ2-7; D unresolved. This TCR came from a man aged 18 to 29 in good health. Some clones in this sample may be carry-over from other donors' samples. The CDR3 sequence: CASSLAGGLSYEQYF. In DNA form, the CDR3 reads TGTGCCAGCAGCTTGGCAGGCGGTCTTTCCTACGAGCAGTACTTC.